One sample yielded the 2 T cell receptor beta chains listed below, sequenced in a study of CD8+CD57+ T cells in acquired aplastic anemia. CDR3 and TCR beta VDJ profiling relied on a genomic DNA template. In TCRdb, the reads were re-called with MiXCR into one record per CDR3 protein. The data hold about 98,000 distinct CDR3 sequences, with 65% to 70% observed a single time. The patients chosen for sequencing had shown expansion of CD8+CD57+ cells (detected by flow cytometry). The sequenced material came from sorted CD4+, CD8+, or CD8+CD57+ T cells (not recorded which) from PBMCs. The receptors were gathered from a human donor with aplastic anemia.

This sequence joins TRBV25-1 and TRBJ2-1, with D maybe TRBD2 (5 bases). V gave up 7 bases and J gave up 10 bases, with 14 bases separating them. CDR1 MGHDK and CDR2 SYGVNS come from the germline V gene. The CDR3 loop spans 12 amino acids. The CDR3 loop is CASKSETNEQFF. The CDR3 nucleotides read TGTGCCAGCAAGAGCGAGACTAACGAGCAGTTCTTC.

The J gene is TRBJ2-7, the V gene TRBV25-1; no definite D call. Trimming removed 6 bases from V and 10 bases from J, with 22 bases in between. Per germline, CDR1 MGHDK and CDR2 SYGVNS. The CDR3 spans 14 residues. This CDR3 reads CASSSPGDLIVQYF. CDR3 in DNA: TGTGCCAGCAGCTCACCGGGCGACCTAATCGTTCAGTACTTC.